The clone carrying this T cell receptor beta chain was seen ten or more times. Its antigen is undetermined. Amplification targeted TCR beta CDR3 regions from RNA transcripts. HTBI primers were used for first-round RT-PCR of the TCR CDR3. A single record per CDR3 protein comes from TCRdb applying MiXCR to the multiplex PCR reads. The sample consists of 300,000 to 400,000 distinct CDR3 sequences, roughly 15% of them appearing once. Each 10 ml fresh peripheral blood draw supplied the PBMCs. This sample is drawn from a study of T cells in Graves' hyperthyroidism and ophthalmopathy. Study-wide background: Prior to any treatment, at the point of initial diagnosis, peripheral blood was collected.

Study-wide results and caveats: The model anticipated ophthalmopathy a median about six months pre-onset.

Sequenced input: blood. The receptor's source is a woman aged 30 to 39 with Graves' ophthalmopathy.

The CDR3 sequence is CASSLNDRDYGYTF. In DNA form, the CDR3 reads TGTGCCAGCAGCTTAAATGACAGAGACTATGGCTACACCTTC. The chain employs TRBV7-3 and TRBJ1-2, with a tentative D call TRBD1 (5 bases). CDR1 is SGHTA, CDR2 FQGTGA, per germline. Trimming took 1 base from V and 3 from J, leaving 9 bases between them. The CDR3 extends over 14 amino acids.